These 9 T cell receptor beta chains came from one sample sequenced in a study of shared clonotypes between healthy human individuals. Sequencing was performed with immunoSEQ multiplex PCR; in TCRdb, only in-frame clones are kept and a portion is missing. The profile covers roughly 2.2 million clones, with approximately 95% appearing a single time and 0.39% taken by the ten largest. The sequencing sample was made of naive CD4+ T cells from PBMCs. The subset: CD45RA+ positively selected. The receptors derive from a man younger than 35 in good health. Some clones in this sample may be carry-over from other donors' samples.

V gene TRBV9 combines with J gene TRBJ2-1; weak D call: TRBD2 (6 bases). Germline CDR1 is SGDLS and CDR2 is YYNGEE. V was trimmed by 0 bases and J by 4 bases, leaving 20 bases between them. CDR3 length: 18 residues. CDR3 DNA sequence: TGTGCCAGCAGCGTAGCTACGCGGGGCGGGATTGCTTACAATGAGCAGTTCTTC. Its protein product is CASSVATRGGIAYNEQFF.

This clone came up a few times. This sequence joins TRBV7-9 and TRBJ1-1; D is perhaps TRBD1 (5 bases). The CDR3 has 14 residues. V lost 3 bases, J lost 7 bases, and 15 bases lay in between. Germline V gene sequence: CDR1 SEHNR, CDR2 FQNEAQ (reference sequence). The CDR3 bases are TGTGCCAGCAGCTTCCTAAACTGGGACGGTGAAGCTTTCTTT. Translation gives CASSFLNWDGEAFF.

A remark on this clone: Other nucleotide sequences in the sample specify the same CDR3. The chain is built from TRBV9 and TRBJ2-7; D is tentatively TRBD1 or TRBD2 (5 bases each). Trimming removed 0 bases from V and 0 bases from J, with 10 bases in between. CDR3 length: 15 amino acids. Germline loops: CDR1 SGDLS, CDR2 YYNGEE. The CDR3 bases are TGTGCCAGCAGCGTAGGAGGGGCTAACTCCTACGAGCAGTACTTC. Translating gives CASSVGGANSYEQYF.

V and J are TRBV11-2 and TRBJ2-3; 10 bases are a match to TRBD2. Germline loops: CDR1 SGHAT, CDR2 FQNNGV. The CDR3 runs to 17 residues. The V segment lost 1 base and the J segment 2 bases; nucleotides outside the gene matches: 6. DNA of the CDR3: TGTGCCAGCAGCTTAGCACTAGCGGGACGCCCCACAGATACGCAGTATTTT. This codes for CASSLALAGRPTDTQYF.

The rearrangement uses TRBV5-1 and TRBJ2-3; TRBD1 is a possible D gene (6 bases). CDR1 is SGHRS, CDR2 YFSETQ, per germline. CDR3 length: 15 amino acids. Trimming shortened V by 4 bases and J by 0 bases, and 12 bases separated the two germline ends. The CDR3 loop is CASSPLTGSTDTQYF. The CDR3, as DNA: TGCGCCAGCAGCCCGCTGACAGGAAGCACAGATACGCAGTATTTT.

The CDR3 sequence is CASSGGGSNNEQFF. Here the CDR3 DNA reads TGCGCCAGCAGCGGCGGAGGGTCCAACAATGAGCAGTTCTTC. This sequence joins TRBV5-1 and TRBJ2-1; possibly TRBD2 for D (6 bases). The germline gives CDR1 SGHRS, CDR2 YFSETQ. The CDR3 totals 14 residues. V was cut by 4 bases and J by 5 bases, with 13 bases left in between.

The chain recombines TRBV11-2 with TRBJ2-7, with 9 bases identical to TRBD2. CDR1 and CDR2 (germline): SGHAT, FQNNGV. The V segment lost 0 bases and the J segment 2 bases; nucleotides outside the gene matches: 8. The length of the CDR3 is 17 residues. The CDR3 reads CASSLDLYSGSTYEQYF. In nucleotides, the CDR3 is TGTGCCAGCAGCTTAGATCTTTATAGCGGGAGCACCTACGAGCAGTACTTC.

This clone was seen once. This chain connects TRBV18 to TRBJ2-5; 15 bases fit TRBD2. The CDR3 covers 19 residues. Germline CDR1 is KGHSH and CDR2 is LQKENI. Trimming took 5 bases from V and 1 from J; bases not matched to a gene: 11. The CDR3 loop is CASSTVRTSGRAGQETQYF. The CDR3 DNA follows: TGTGCCAGCTCAACTGTGAGGACTAGCGGGAGGGCAGGCCAAGAGACCCAGTACTTC.

V and J are TRBV28 and TRBJ1-5; perhaps TRBD1 as D (5 bases). The germline V gene has CDR1 MDHEN and CDR2 SYDVKM. The CDR3 spans 14 residues. V gave up 5 bases and J gave up 4 bases, with 12 bases separating them. This chain's CDR3 is CASSRPQGNQPQHF. Written as DNA, the CDR3 is TGTGCCAGCAGTCGTCCCCAGGGAAATCAGCCCCAGCATTTT.